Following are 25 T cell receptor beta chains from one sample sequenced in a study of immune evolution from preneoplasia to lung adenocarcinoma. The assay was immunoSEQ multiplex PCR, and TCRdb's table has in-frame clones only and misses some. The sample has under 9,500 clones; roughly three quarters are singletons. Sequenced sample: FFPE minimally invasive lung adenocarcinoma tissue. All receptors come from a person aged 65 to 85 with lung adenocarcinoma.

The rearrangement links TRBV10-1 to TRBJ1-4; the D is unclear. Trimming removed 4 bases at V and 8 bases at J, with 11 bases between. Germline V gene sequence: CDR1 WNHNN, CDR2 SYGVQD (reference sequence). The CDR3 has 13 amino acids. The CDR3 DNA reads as TGCGCCAGCAGTGCGGGTCGAGGGGAAAAACTGTTTTTT. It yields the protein CASSAGRGEKLFF.

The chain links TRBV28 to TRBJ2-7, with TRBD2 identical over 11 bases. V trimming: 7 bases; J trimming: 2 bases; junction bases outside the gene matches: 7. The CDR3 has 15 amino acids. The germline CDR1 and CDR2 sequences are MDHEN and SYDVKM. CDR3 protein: CASKRLAGTTYEQYF. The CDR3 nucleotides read TGTGCCAGCAAAAGACTAGCGGGAACTACCTACGAGCAGTACTTC.

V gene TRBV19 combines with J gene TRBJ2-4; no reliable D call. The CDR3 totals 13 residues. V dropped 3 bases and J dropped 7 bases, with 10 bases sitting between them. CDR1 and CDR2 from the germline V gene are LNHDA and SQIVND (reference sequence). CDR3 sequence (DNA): TGTGCCAGTAGTATTGACAAAGGCAACATTCAGTACTTC. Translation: CASSIDKGNIQYF.

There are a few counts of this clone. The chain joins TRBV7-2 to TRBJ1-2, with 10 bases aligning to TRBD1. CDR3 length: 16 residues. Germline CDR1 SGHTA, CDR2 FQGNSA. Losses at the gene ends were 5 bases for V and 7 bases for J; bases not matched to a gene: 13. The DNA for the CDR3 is TGTGCCAGCAGCCACGGGACAGGGGAATTGGTTGGTGGCTACACCTTC. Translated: CASSHGTGELVGGYTF.

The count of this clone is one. The CDR3 region has the DNA TGTGCCACGAAGGACAGCTCCTACGAGCAGTACTTC. It specifies CATKDSSYEQYF. The chain combines TRBV6-5 with TRBJ2-7; D possibly corresponds to TRBD1 (6 bases). The CDR3 is 12 residues long. Germline-derived CDR1 and CDR2 are MNHEY and SVGAGI. V was pared by 10 bases and J by 0 bases, with 10 bases between.

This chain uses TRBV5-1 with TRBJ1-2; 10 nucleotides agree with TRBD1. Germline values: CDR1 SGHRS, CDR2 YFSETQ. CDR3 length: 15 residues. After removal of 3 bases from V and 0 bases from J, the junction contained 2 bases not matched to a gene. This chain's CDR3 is CASSSGQGANYGYTF. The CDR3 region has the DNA TGCGCCAGCAGCTCTGGACAGGGGGCTAACTATGGCTACACCTTC.

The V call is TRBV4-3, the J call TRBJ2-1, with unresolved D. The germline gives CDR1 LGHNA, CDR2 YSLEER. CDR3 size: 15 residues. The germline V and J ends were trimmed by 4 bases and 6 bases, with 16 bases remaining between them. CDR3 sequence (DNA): TGCGCCAGCAGCCCCGATGGGAACAGACTCAATGAGCAGTTCTTC. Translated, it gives CASSPDGNRLNEQFF.

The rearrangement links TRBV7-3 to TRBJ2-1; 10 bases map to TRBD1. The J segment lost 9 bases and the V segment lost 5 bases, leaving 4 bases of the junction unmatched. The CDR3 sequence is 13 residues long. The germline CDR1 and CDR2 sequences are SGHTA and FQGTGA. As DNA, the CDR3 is TGTGCCAGCAGCCTTGACAGGGGGCTTGAGCAGTTCTTC. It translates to CASSLDRGLEQFF.

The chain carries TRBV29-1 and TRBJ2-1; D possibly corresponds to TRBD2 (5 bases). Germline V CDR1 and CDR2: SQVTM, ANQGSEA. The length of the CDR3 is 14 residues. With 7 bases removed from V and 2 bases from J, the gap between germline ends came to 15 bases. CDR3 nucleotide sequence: TGCAGCGGCCTGGGAGTAGCTGCCTACAATGAGCAGTTCTTC. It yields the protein CSGLGVAAYNEQFF.

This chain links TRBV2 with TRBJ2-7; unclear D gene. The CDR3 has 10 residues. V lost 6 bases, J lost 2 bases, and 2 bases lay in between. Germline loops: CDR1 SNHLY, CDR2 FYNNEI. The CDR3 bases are TGTGCCAGCAGGCCCTACGAGCAGTACTTC. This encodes CASRPYEQYF.

CDR3 in DNA: TGTGCCAGCAACCGGGACAGGGGAAGTCGGAACACTGAAGCTTTCTTT. Its protein product is CASNRDRGSRNTEAFF. This sequence joins TRBV6-6 and TRBJ1-1; TRBD1 matches at 10 bases. The germline V gene has CDR1 MNHNY and CDR2 SVGAGI (reference sequence). The CDR3 length is 16 residues. Germline trimming cut 7 bases from V and 1 base from J; bases unmatched to any gene: 9.

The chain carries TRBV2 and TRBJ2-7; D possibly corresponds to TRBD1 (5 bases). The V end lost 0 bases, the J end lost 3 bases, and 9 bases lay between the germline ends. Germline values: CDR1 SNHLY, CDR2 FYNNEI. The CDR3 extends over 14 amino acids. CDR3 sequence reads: CASSEAGRVYEQYF. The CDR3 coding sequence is TGTGCCAGCAGTGAAGCCGGCAGGGTCTACGAGCAGTACTTC.

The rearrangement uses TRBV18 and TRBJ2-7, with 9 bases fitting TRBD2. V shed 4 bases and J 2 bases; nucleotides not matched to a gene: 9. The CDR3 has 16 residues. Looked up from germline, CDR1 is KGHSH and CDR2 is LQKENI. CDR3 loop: CASSLSVAGAAYEQYF. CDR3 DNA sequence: TGTGCCAGCTCACTATCCGTAGCGGGAGCAGCCTACGAGCAGTACTTC. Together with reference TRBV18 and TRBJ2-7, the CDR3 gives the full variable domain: NAGVMQNPRHLVRRRGQEARLRCSPMKGHSHVYWYRQLPEEGLKFMVYLQKENIIDESGMPKERFSAEFPKEGPSILRIQQVVRGDSAAYFCASSLSVAGAAYEQYFGPGTRLTVT.

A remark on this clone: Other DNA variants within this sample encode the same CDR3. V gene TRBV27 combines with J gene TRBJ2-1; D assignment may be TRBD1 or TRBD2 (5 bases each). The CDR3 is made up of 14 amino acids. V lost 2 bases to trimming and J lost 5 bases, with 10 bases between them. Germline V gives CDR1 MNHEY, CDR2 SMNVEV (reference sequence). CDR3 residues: CASSLGTTNNEQFF. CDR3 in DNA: TGTGCCAGCAGTTTAGGGACCACCAACAATGAGCAGTTCTTC.

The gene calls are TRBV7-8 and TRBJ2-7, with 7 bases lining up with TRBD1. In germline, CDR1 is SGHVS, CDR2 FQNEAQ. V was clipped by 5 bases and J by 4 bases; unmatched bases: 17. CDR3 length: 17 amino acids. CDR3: CASSGRDSTLSGYEQYF. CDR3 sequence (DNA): TGTGCCAGCAGCGGAAGGGACAGTACTCTTTCAGGTTACGAGCAGTACTTC. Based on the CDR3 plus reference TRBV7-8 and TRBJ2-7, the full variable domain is GAGVSQSPRYKVAKRGQDVALRCDPISGHVSLFWYQQALGQGPEFLTYFQNEAQLDKSGLPSDRFFAERPEGSVSTLKIQRTQQEDSAVYLCASSGRDSTLSGYEQYFGPGTRLTVT.

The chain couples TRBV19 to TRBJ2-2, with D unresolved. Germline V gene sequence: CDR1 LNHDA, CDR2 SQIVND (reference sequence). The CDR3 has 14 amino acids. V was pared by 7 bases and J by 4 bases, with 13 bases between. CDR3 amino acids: CASNVPGGTGELFF. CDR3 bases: TGTGCCAGTAACGTCCCGGGCGGCACCGGGGAGCTGTTTTTT.

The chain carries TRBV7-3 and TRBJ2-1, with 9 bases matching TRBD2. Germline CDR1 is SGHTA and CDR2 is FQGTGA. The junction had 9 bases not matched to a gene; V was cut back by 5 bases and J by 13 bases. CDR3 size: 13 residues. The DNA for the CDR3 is TGTGCCAGCAGCCCTCGGGGCGGGAGGGTCCAGTTCTTC. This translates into CASSPRGGRVQFF.

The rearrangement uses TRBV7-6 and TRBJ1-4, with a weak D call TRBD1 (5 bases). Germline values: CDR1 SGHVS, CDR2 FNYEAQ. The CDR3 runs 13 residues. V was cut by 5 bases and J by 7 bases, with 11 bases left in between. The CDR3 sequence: CASSLGGVEKLFF. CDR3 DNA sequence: TGTGCCAGCAGCCTGGGGGGGGTTGAAAAACTGTTTTTT. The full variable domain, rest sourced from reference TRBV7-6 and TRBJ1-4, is GAGVSQSPRYKVTKRGQDVALRCDPISGHVSLYWYRQALGQGPEFLTYFNYEAQQDKSGLPNDRFSAERPEGSISTLTIQRTEQRDSAMYRCASSLGGVEKLFFGSGTQLSVL.

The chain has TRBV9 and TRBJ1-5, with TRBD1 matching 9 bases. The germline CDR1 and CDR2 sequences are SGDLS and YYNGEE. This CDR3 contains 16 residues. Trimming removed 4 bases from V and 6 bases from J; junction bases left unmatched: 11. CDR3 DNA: TGTGCCAGCAGCCCCCCGACAGGGGGAGTCGGTCAGCCCCAGCATTTT. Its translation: CASSPPTGGVGQPQHF.

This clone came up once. The CDR3 loop is CASSLIGQADEQYF. The CDR3 DNA sequence: TGTGCCAGCAGCCTTATCGGACAGGCAGACGAGCAGTACTTC. V is TRBV11-2 and J is TRBJ2-7, with 7 bases fitting TRBD1. The V segment lost 5 bases and the J segment 5 bases; nucleotides outside the gene matches: 9. This CDR3 is built from 14 residues. Germline-derived CDR1 and CDR2 are SGHAT and FQNNGV.

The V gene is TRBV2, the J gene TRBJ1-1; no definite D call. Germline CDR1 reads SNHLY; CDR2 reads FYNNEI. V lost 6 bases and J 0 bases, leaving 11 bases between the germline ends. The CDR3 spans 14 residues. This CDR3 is CASRLEGMNTEAFF. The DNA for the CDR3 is TGTGCCAGCAGGCTTGAGGGTATGAACACTGAAGCTTTCTTT.

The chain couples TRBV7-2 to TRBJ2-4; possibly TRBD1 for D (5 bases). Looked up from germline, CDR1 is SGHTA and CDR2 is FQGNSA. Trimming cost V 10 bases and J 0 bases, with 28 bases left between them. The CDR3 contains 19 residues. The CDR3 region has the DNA TGTGCCAACAGTGGAACCCTGGGGCCCCTGAACATAGCCAAAAACATTCAGTACTTC. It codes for CANSGTLGPLNIAKNIQYF.

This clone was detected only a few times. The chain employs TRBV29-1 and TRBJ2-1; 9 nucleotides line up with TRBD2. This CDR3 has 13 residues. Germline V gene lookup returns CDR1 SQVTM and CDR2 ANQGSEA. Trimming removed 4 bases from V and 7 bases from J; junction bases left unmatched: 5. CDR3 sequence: CSVGWTSANEQFF. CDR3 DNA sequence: TGCAGCGTTGGGTGGACTAGCGCTAATGAGCAGTTCTTC.

This chain's CDR3 is CASSVGAGTGSYEQYF. The DNA for the CDR3 is TGTGCCAGCAGCGTAGGAGCCGGGACAGGGTCCTACGAGCAGTACTTC. The chain joins TRBV9 to TRBJ2-7, with TRBD1 matching over 9 bases. In germline, CDR1 is SGDLS, CDR2 YYNGEE. Trimming removed 0 bases from V and 1 base from J; junction bases left unmatched: 5. This CDR3 has 16 residues. Full variable domain (outside the CDR3, taken from reference TRBV9 and TRBJ2-7): DSGVTQTPKHLITATGQRVTLRCSPRSGDLSVYWYQQSLDQGLQFLIQYYNGEERAKGNILERFSAQQFPDLHSELNLSSLELGDSALYFCASSVGAGTGSYEQYFGPGTRLTVT.

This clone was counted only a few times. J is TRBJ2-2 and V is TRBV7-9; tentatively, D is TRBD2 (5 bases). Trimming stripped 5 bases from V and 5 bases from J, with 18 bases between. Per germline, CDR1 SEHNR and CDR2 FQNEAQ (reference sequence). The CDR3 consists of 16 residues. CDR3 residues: CASSQQRGVTTGELFF. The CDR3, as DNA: TGTGCCAGCAGCCAACAACGGGGAGTTACGACCGGGGAGCTGTTTTTT.